These 13 T cell receptor beta chains were sequenced from one sample in a study of cytomegalovirus exposure and HLA in healthy donors. PCR involved 60 Vbeta and 13 Jbeta primers. The repertoire was sequenced with immunoSEQ multiplex PCR; TCRdb's copy has only in-frame clones and lacks some. The table includes 90,000 to 150,000 clones, 60% to 85% detected once. Sequenced: PBMCs. These receptors came from a woman between 35 and 50 years old in good health and CMV-seropositive.

The rearrangement links TRBV7-9 to TRBJ1-1; 7 nucleotides line up with TRBD1. The germline gives CDR1 SEHNR, CDR2 FQNEAQ (reference sequence). The J segment lost 0 bases and the V segment lost 5 bases, leaving 9 bases of the junction unmatched. The CDR3 is 16 residues long. The CDR3 region is CASSGLTQGVNTEAFF. The CDR3 DNA follows: TGTGCCAGCAGCGGACTTACTCAGGGGGTGAACACTGAAGCTTTCTTT.

This clone was recorded a few times. This sequence joins TRBV12-1 and TRBJ1-1; TRBD1, the table's D call, lacks a check against the DNA. TRBV12-1 is recorded as a pseudogene. This CDR3 comprises 16 residues. The CDR3 DNA follows: TGTGCCAGCAGCTTTAGACAGGGGTGTATGAACACTGAAGCTTTCTTT. Translation gives CASSFRQGCMNTEAFF.

The chain combines TRBV28 with TRBJ1-2; D call uncertain. Per the germline V gene, CDR1 is MDHEN and CDR2 is SYDVKM. V dropped 2 bases and J dropped 0 bases, with 7 bases sitting between them. CDR3 length equals 14 residues. The CDR3 DNA follows: TGTGCCAGCAGTTTAGGTCAGGCTAACTATGGCTACACCTTC. It codes for CASSLGQANYGYTF.

This clone was observed once. The rearrangement joins TRBV30 to TRBJ1-4, with D perhaps matching TRBD1 (5 bases). The CDR3 contains 13 residues. V lost 2 bases to trimming and J lost 7 bases, with 11 bases between them. Germline V gene sequence: CDR1 GTSNPN, CDR2 SVGIG (reference sequence). DNA for the CDR3: TGTGCCTGGAGTCTTGGAGGGGTTGAAAAACTGTTTTTT. Amino acids: CAWSLGGVEKLFF.

V is TRBV7-2 and J is TRBJ1-2; TRBD1 is a possible D gene (6 bases). The CDR3 extends over 15 amino acids. Germline CDR1 reads SGHTA; CDR2 reads FQGNSA. The V gene lost 2 bases and the J gene lost 2 bases, with 12 bases spanning the gap. In DNA form, the CDR3 reads TGTGCCAGCAGCTTATCCCCAGGGGTGAACTATGGCTACACCTTC. It codes for CASSLSPGVNYGYTF. The entire variable domain, with the rest obtained from reference TRBV7-2 and TRBJ1-2, is as follows: GAGVSQSPSNKVTEKGKDVELRCDPISGHTALYWYRQSLGQGLEFLIYFQGNSAPDKSGLPSDRFSAERTGGSVSTLTIQRTQQEDSAVYLCASSLSPGVNYGYTFGSGTRLTVV.

This clone was seen only a few times. The chain links TRBV18 to TRBJ1-1, with TRBD1 identical over 10 bases. The J segment lost 3 bases and the V segment lost 5 bases, leaving 9 bases of the junction unmatched. The CDR3 consists of 16 residues. Germline assignment: CDR1 KGHSH and CDR2 LQKENI. CDR3 DNA: TGTGCCAGCTCATCGAATCCGGGACAGGGGTACACTGAAGCTTTCTTT. Protein sequence: CASSSNPGQGYTEAFF.

This clone was seen only once. The gene calls are TRBV11-3 and TRBJ1-1; 10 nucleotides match TRBD1. The CDR3 is 14 residues long. With 7 bases clipped from V and 4 bases from J, the junction kept 6 bases outside the gene matches. The V gene's germline CDR1 is SGHNT and CDR2 YENEEA. CDR3 in amino acids: CASTNRDRGTEAFF. The CDR3 bases are TGTGCCAGCACCAACCGGGACAGGGGCACTGAAGCTTTCTTT.

The CDR3: CASSRGNQPQHF. CDR3 bases: TGTGCCAGCAGTAGGGGTAATCAGCCCCAGCATTTT. The chain combines TRBV6-1 with TRBJ1-5, with D possibly TRBD1 on 5 matching bases. The V and J ends lost 5 bases and 4 bases respectively, with 6 bases between them. Looked up from germline, CDR1 is MNHNS and CDR2 is SASEGT. The CDR3 runs to 12 residues.

Of note for this clone: Other DNA sequences from this sample encode an identical CDR3 as well. The genes are TRBV7-8 and TRBJ1-6; a possible D gene is TRBD1 (5 bases). V lost 5 bases, J lost 0 bases, and 8 bases lay in between. The CDR3 is made up of 15 amino acids. CDR1 is SGHVS and CDR2 is FQNEAQ in the germline V gene. Here the CDR3 reads CASSARGSYNSPLHF. The CDR3 nucleotides are TGTGCCAGCAGCGCTAGGGGCTCCTATAATTCACCCCTCCACTTT.

The gene calls are TRBV10-3 and TRBJ2-1; 10 bases match TRBD2. Germline V gene lookup returns CDR1 ENHRY and CDR2 SYGVKD. J was trimmed by 8 bases and V by 0 bases; bases with no gene match: 7. This CDR3 is built from 16 residues. The CDR3 DNA reads as TGTGCCATCAGTGAGTCGGGAGCTAGCGGGAGTTATGAGCAGTTCTTC. This sequence encodes CAISESGASGSYEQFF.

The chain is built from TRBV19 and TRBJ1-5, with D possibly TRBD1 on 5 matching bases. Germline-derived CDR1 and CDR2 are LNHDA and SQIVND (reference sequence). V lost 4 bases and J lost 6, with 16 bases in between. This CDR3 has 15 residues. CDR3 protein: CASSKADSGFQPQHF. CDR3 DNA: TGTGCCAGTAGTAAGGCCGACTCAGGGTTTCAGCCCCAGCATTTT.

This clone was detected once. The junction and the germline gene differ at one end; a read error may be behind it. The CDR3 region has the DNA TGTGCCAGCAGCCAACGGGGGGTCTCCCATTTT. As protein: CASSQRGVSHF. The chain carries TRBV7-2 and TRBJ1-3, with a weak D call TRBD1 (5 bases). The CDR3 contains 11 residues. The germline V gene has CDR1 SGHTA and CDR2 FQGNSA.

The chain has TRBV21-1 and TRBJ2-7; the D call TRBD2 from the table was never checked on the DNA. TRBV21-1 is annotated as a pseudogene. CDR3 length: 20 amino acids. DNA for the CDR3: TGTGCCAGCATCCCCAACCCGGGACTAGCGGGAGTCAATTTAGCCGACGAGCAGTACTTC. Encoded protein: CASIPNPGLAGVNLADEQYF.